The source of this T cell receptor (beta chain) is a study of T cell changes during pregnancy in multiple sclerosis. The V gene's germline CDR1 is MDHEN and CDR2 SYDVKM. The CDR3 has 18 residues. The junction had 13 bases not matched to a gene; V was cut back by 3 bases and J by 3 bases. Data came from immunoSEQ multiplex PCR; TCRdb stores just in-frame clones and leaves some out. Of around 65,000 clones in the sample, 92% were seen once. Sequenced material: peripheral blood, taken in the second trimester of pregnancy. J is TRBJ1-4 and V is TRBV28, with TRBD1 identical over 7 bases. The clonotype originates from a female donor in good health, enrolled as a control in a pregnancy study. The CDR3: CASSLSGTVDSPNEKLFF. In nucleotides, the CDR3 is TGTGCCAGCAGTTTGTCCGGGACAGTAGATTCTCCTAATGAAAAACTGTTTTTT.